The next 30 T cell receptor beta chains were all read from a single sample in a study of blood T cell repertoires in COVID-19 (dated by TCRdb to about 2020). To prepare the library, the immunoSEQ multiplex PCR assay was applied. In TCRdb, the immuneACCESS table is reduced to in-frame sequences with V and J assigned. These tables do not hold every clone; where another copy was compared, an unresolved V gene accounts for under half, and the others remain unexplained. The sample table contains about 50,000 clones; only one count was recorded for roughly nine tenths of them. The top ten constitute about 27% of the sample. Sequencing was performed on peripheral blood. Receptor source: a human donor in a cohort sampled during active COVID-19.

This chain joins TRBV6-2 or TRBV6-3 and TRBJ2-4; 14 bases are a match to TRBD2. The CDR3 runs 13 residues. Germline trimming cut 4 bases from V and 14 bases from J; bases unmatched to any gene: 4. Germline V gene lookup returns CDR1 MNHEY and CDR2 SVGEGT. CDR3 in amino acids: CASSSRLAGGEYF. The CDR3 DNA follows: TGTGCCAGCAGTTCCCGACTAGCGGGAGGGGAGTACTTC.

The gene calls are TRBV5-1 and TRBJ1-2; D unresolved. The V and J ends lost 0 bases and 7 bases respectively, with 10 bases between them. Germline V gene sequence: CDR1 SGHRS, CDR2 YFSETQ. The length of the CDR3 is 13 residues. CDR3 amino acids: CASSLGSAVGYTF. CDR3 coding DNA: TGCGCCAGCAGCTTGGGTTCTGCGGTTGGCTACACCTTC.

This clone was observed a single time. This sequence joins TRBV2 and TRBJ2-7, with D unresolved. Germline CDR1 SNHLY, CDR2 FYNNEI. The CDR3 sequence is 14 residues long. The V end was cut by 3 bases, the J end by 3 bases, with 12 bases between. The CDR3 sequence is CASSEQAPHYEQYF. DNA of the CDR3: TGTGCCAGCAGTGAGCAAGCGCCGCACTACGAGCAGTACTTC. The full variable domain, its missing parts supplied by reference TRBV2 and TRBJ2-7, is EPEVTQTPSHQVTQMGQEVILRCVPISNHLYFYWYRQILGQKVEFLVSFYNNEISEKSEIFDDQFSVERPDGSNFTLKIRSTKLEDSAMYFCASSEQAPHYEQYFGPGTRLTVT.

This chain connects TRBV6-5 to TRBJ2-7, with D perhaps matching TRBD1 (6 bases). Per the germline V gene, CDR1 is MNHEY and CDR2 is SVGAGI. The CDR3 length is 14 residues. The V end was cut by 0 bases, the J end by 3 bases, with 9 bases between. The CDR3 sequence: CASSYSGRGYEQYV. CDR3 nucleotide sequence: TGTGCCAGCAGTTACTCAGGCAGGGGCTACGAGCAGTACGTC.

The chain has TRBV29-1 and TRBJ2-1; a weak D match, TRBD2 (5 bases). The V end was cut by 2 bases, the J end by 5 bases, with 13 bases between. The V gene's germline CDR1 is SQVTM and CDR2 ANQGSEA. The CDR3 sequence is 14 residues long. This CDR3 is CSVEPPGVDNEQFF. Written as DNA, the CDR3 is TGCAGCGTTGAACCCCCCGGGGTTGACAATGAGCAGTTCTTC.

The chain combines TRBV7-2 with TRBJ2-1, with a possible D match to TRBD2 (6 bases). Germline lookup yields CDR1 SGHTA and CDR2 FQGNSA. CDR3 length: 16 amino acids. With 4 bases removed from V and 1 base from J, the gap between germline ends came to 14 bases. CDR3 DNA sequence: TGTGCCAGCAGCTCCCTGGGACTTGTTTCCTACAATGAGCAGTTCTTC. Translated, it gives CASSSLGLVSYNEQFF.

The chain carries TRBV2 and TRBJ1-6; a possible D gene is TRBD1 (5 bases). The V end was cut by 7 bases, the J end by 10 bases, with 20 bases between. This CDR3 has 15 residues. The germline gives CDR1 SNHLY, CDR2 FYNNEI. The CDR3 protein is CASMGEAGVGSPLHF. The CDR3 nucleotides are TGTGCCAGCATGGGTGAGGCGGGGGTGGGCTCACCCCTCCACTTT. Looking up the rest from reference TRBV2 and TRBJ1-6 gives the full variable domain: EPEVTQTPSHQVTQMGQEVILRCVPISNHLYFYWYRQILGQKVEFLVSFYNNEISEKSEIFDDQFSVERPDGSNFTLKIRSTKLEDSAMYFCASMGEAGVGSPLHFGNGTRLTVT.

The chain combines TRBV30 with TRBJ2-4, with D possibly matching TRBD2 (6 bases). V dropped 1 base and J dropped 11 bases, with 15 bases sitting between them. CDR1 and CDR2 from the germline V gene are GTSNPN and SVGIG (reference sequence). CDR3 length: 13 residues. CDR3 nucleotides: TGTGCCTGGAGTGGTAAGGGAGGTTTTGTTCAGTACTTC. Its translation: CAWSGKGGFVQYF.

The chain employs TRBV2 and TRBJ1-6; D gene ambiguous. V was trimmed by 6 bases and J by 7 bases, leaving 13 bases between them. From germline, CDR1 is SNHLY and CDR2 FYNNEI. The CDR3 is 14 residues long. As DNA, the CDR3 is TGTGCCAGCAGGAGAACTGCGCGGAATTCACCCCTCCACTTT. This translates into CASRRTARNSPLHF.

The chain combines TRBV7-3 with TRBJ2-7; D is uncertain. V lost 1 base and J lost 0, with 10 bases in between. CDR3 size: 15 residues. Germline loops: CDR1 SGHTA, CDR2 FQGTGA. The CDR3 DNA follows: TGTGCCAGCAGCTTAAGCAGGCAGAGCTCCTACGAGCAGTACTTC. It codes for CASSLSRQSSYEQYF.

CDR3 DNA: TGTGCCAGCAGTGGAAAGGGACAGGGGGCAAAGAGCTATGGCTACACCTTC. Its protein is CASSGKGQGAKSYGYTF. The V call is TRBV6-1, the J call TRBJ1-2, with TRBD1 matching over 12 bases. The V and J ends lost 4 bases and 4 bases, in that order; junction bases with no gene match: 10. CDR3 size: 17 residues. Germline V gives CDR1 MNHNS, CDR2 SASEGT.

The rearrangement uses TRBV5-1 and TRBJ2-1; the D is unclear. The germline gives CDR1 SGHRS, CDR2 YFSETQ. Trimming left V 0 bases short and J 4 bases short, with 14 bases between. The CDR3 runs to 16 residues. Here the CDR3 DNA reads TGCGCCAGCAGCTTGGATGGCGGAACCCGGTACAATGAGCAGTTCTTC. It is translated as CASSLDGGTRYNEQFF.

For the CDR3, the DNA is TGCGCCAGCAGCTCCCAGGGGGCGCTTGAAGAAAAACTGTTTTTT. Its protein product is CASSSQGALEEKLFF. The J gene is TRBJ1-4, the V gene TRBV5-1; 8 bases line up with TRBD1. The junction had 9 bases not matched to a gene; V was cut back by 3 bases and J by 8 bases. The germline V gene encodes CDR1 SGHRS and CDR2 YFSETQ. This CDR3 has 15 amino acids.

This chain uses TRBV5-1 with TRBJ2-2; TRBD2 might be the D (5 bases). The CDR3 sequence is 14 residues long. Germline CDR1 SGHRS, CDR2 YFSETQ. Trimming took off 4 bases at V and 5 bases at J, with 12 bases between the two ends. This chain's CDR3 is CASSLRTGTGELFF. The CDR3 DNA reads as TGCGCCAGCAGCCTACGGACGGGGACCGGGGAGCTGTTTTTT.

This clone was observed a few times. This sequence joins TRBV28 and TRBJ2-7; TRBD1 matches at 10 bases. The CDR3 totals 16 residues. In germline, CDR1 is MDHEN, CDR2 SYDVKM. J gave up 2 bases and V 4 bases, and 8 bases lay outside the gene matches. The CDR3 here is CASSSTGTGAPYEQYF. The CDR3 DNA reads TGTGCCAGCAGTTCCACCGGGACAGGGGCCCCCTACGAGCAGTACTTC.

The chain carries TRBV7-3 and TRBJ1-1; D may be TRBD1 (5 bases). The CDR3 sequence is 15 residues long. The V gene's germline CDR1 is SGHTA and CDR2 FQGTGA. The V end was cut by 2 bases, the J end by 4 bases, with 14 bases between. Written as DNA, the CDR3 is TGTGCCAGCAGCTTAGACCAAACGGGGGTCACTGAAGCTTTCTTT. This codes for CASSLDQTGVTEAFF.

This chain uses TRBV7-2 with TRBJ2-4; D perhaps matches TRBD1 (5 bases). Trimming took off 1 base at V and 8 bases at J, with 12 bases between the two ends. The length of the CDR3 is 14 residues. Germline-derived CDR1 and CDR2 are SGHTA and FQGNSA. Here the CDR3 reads CASSLGGDRDIQYF. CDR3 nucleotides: TGTGCCAGCAGCTTAGGCGGAGACAGAGACATTCAGTACTTC.

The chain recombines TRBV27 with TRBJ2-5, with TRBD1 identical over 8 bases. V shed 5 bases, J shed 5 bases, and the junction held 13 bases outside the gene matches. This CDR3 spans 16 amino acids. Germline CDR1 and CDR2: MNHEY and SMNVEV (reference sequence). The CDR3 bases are TGTGCCAGCAGTCGACTCGGGCAGGGGGCTACGGAGACCCAGTACTTC. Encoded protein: CASSRLGQGATETQYF.

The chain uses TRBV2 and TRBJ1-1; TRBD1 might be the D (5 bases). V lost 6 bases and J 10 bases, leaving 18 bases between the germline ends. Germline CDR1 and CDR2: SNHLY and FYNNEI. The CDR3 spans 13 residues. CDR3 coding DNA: TGTGCCAGCAGGGTGGGCAGGGTAAAAGGAGCTTTCTTT. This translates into CASRVGRVKGAFF.

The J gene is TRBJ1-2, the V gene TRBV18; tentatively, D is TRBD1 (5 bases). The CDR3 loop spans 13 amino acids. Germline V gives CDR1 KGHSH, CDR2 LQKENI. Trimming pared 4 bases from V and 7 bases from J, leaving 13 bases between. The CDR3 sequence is CASSLGGGAGYTF. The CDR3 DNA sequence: TGTGCCAGCTCACTGGGGGGAGGCGCTGGCTACACCTTC. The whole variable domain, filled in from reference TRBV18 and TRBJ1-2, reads NAGVMQNPRHLVRRRGQEARLRCSPMKGHSHVYWYRQLPEEGLKFMVYLQKENIIDESGMPKERFSAEFPKEGPSILRIQQVVRGDSAAYFCASSLGGGAGYTFGSGTRLTVV.

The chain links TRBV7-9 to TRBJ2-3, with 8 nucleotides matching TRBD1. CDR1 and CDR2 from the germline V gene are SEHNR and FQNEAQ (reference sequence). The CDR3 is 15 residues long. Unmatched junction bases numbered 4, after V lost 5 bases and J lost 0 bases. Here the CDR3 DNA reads TGTGCCAGCAGCACGACAGGGGCTAGCACAGATACGCAGTATTTT. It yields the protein CASSTTGASTDTQYF.

CDR3 bases: TGTGCCAGCGGCGAGAGGGAAAACATTCAGTACTTC. Its translation: CASGERENIQYF. The chain recombines TRBV5-4 with TRBJ2-4; D might be TRBD2 (5 bases). Germline V gene lookup returns CDR1 SGHNT and CDR2 YYREEE (reference sequence). This CDR3 comprises 12 residues. The germline V and J ends were trimmed by 7 bases and 5 bases, with 10 bases remaining between them.

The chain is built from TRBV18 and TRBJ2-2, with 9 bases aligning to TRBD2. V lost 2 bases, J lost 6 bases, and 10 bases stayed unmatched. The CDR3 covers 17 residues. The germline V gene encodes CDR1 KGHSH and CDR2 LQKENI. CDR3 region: CASSPLQAGGQAGELFF. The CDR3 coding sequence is TGTGCCAGCTCACCATTGCAAGCGGGGGGCCAAGCCGGGGAGCTGTTTTTT.

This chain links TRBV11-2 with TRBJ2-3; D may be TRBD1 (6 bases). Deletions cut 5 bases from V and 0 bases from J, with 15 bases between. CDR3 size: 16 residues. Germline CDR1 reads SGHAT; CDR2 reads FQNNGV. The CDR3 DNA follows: TGTGCCAGCAGCCCCCGTCGGACAGCTAGCACAGATACGCAGTATTTT. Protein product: CASSPRRTASTDTQYF. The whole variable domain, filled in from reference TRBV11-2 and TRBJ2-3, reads EAGVAQSPRYKIIEKRQSVAFWCNPISGHATLYWYQQILGQGPKLLIQFQNNGVVDDSQLPKDRFSAERLKGVDSTLKIQPAKLEDSAVYLCASSPRRTASTDTQYFGPGTRLTVL.

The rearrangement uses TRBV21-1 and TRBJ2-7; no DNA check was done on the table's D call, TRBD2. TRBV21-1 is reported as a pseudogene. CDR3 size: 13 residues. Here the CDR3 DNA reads TGTGCCAGCAGCTCAACTGATTCCTACGAGCAGTACGTC. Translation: CASSSTDSYEQYV.

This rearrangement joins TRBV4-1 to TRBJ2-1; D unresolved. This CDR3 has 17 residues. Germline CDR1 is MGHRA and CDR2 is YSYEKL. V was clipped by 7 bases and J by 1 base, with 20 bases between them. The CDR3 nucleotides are TGCGCCAGCACCCTAAAAAATAGTCCCGGGTCCTACAATGAGCAGTTCTTC. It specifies CASTLKNSPGSYNEQFF.

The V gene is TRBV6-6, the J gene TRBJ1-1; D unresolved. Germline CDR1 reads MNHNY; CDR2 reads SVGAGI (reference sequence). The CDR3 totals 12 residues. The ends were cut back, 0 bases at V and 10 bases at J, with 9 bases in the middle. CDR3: CASSYSIEVAFF. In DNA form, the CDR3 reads TGTGCCAGCAGTTACTCGATAGAAGTAGCTTTCTTT.

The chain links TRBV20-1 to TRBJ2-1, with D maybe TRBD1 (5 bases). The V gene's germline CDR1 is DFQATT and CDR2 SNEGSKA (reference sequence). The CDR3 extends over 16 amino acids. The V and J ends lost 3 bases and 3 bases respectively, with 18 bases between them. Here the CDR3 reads CSASPTRASLYNEQFF. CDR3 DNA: TGCAGTGCTAGTCCTACCAGGGCATCCCTCTACAATGAGCAGTTCTTC.

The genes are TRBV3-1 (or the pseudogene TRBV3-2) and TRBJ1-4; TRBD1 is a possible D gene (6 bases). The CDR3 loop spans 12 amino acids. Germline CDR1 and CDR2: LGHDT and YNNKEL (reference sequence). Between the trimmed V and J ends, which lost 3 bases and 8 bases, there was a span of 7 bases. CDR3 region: CASSQTGEKLFF. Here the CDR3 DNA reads TGTGCCAGCAGCCAGACAGGAGAAAAACTGTTTTTT.

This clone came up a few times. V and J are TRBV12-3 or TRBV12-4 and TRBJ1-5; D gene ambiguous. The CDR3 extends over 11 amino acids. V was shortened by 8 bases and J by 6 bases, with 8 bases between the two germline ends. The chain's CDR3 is CASGPGQPQHF. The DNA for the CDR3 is TGTGCCAGCGGTCCCGGTCAGCCCCAGCATTTT.